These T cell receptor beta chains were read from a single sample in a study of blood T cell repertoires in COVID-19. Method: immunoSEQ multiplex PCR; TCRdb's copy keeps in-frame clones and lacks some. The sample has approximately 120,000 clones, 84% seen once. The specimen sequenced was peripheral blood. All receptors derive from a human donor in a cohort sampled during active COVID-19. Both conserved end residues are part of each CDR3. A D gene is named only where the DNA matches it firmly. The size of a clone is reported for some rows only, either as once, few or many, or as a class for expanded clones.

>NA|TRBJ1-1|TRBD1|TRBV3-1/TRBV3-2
TGTGCCAGCAGCCTAGGGACAGGTATGAACACTGAAGCTTTCTTT
CASSLGTGMNTEAFF
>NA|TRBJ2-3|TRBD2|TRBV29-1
TGCAGCGTCGGGACTAGCGGGGGAAGATTTAATACGCAGTATTTT
CSVGTSGGRFNTQYF
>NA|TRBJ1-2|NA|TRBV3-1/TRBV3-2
TGTGCCAGCAGCCAAGCGGACACCGGCTACACCTTC
CASSQADTGYTF
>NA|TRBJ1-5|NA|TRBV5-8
TGTGCCAGCAGCTTCTCAGGGATTAGCAATCAGCCCCAGCATTTT
CASSFSGISNQPQHF
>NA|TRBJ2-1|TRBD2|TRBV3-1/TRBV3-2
TGTGCCAGCAGCCATGCCGTAGCGGGGAGCTCCTACAATGAGCAGTTCTTC
CASSHAVAGSSYNEQFF
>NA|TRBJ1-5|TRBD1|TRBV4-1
TGCGCCAGCAGCCAAAGGACAGGGGGCAATCAGCCCCAGCATTTT
CASSQRTGGNQPQHF
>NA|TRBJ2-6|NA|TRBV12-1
TGTGCCAGCAGCTTTGGAGGGACAGGGATCTCTGGGGCCAACGTCCTGACTTTC
CASSFGGTGISGANVLTF
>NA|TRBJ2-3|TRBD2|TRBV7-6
TGTGCCAGCAGCTTAGGGGGCGGGGGGGCCGCAGATACGCAGTATTTT
CASSLGGGGAADTQYF
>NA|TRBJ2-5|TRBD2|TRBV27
TGTGCCAGCAGTTTATACGGGGGGGGCGGGACCCAGTACTTC
CASSLYGGGGTQYF
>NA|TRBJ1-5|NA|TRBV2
TGTGCCAGCAGTGGCGATACAGGGATCAATCAGCCCCAGCATTTT
CASSGDTGINQPQHF
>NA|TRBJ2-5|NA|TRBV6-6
TGTGCCAGCACCTCAGGCTCTCAAGGGGGGACCCAGTACTTC
CASTSGSQGGTQYF
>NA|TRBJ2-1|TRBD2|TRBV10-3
TGTGCCATCACCGCGGGGGGGCTCGGCAATGAGCAGTTCTTC
CAITAGGLGNEQFF
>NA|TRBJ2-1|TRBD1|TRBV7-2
TGTGCCAGCAGCTTGAACACAGGGGGCGAGCAGTTCTTC
CASSLNTGGEQFF
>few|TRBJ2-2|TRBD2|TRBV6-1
TGTGCCAGCAGTGAAGGGCGGGGGACCGGGGAGCTGTTTTTT
CASSEGRGTGELFF
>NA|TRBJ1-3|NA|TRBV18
TGTGCCAGCTCACCAACCGTCGCGGGAGGACCAGGGGAAGGAAACACCATATATTTT
CASSPTVAGGPGEGNTIYF
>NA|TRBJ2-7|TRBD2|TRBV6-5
TGTGCCAGCAGTTACGGTACTAGCGGGGTCTACGAGCAGTACTTC
CASSYGTSGVYEQYF